The clone carrying this TCR beta chain was seen many times. CDR3 length equals 13 residues. CDR1 LNHDA and CDR2 SQIVND come from the germline V gene (reference sequence). The germline V and J ends were trimmed by 7 bases and 0 bases, with 9 bases remaining between them. This entry comes from a study of T-cell reconstitution after alpha-beta-depleted transplantation in children. Preparation of the TCRbeta library involved a method that used unique molecular identifiers. TCRdb reprocessed the PCR reads with MiXCR, giving one entry per CDR3 protein. The sample has some 200,000 distinct CDR3 sequences; approximately 14% are singletons.

The chain is built from TRBV19 and TRBJ1-1; no clear D gene. This receptor was obtained from a human donor who donated a stem cell graft to a child with acute lymphoblastic leukemia. Sequencing was performed on PBMCs from the stem cell graft donor, taken from the stem cell graft. The CDR3 region has the DNA TGTGCCAGTATGGGAGAACTGAACACTGAAGCTTTCTTT. Protein sequence: CASMGELNTEAFF.